This T cell receptor beta chain is drawn from a study of blood T cell repertoires in COVID-19. About the research overall: Both acute and convalescent COVID-19 samples were obtained from the United States, Italy and Spain. PBMCs, B-cell-depleted T cells, or T cells provided the cDNA or gDNA that made up the material.

Under the authors' procedure: By means of reference gene primer amplification, nucleated cell counts were estimated. Sequenced by immunoSEQ multiplex PCR; TCRdb stores in-frame clones only, minus some. The DNA was the basis for D and trimming; V, J and clone size are from that table. This table holds roughly 63,000 clones, 75% to 90% found once. There are 16 residues in the CDR3. The germline gives CDR1 LGHNA, CDR2 YNFKEQ. Trimming shortened V by 1 base and J by 5 bases, and 15 bases separated the two germline ends. The sequencing sample was made of peripheral blood. The chain combines TRBV4-2 with TRBJ2-1; D is possibly TRBD2 (6 bases). The receptor's source is a man aged 55 to 70 with acute or convalescent COVID-19. CDR3 amino acids: CASSQVHGGNHNEQFF. DNA for the CDR3: TGTGCCAGCAGCCAAGTACACGGCGGGAACCACAATGAGCAGTTCTTC.